This T cell receptor beta chain originates from a study of blood T cells in healthy people across ages. Primed by a sample-barcoded 5' primer and a J-beta primer mix, a second PCR proceeded for about 7 to 12 cycles. Every molecule of cDNA carried a tag from a template-switch adaptor with 12 random nucleotides. MiXCR, run by TCRdb on the 5' RACE reads, gives a single entry per CDR3 protein. The sample has some 1,000,000 distinct CDR3 sequences; under 30% are singletons. These data were likewise used in another study, on T cells of mothers and their children.

Sequenced sample: blood. The TCR was taken from a girl aged 2 to 10 in good health.

For the CDR3, the DNA is TGTGCCAGCAGCTTAGATCCCACGGGAGGAGCCTACAATGAGCAGTTCTTC. It translates to CASSLDPTGGAYNEQFF. This chain uses TRBV7-2 with TRBJ2-1, with 7 nucleotides matching TRBD2. Germline CDR1 SGHTA, CDR2 FQGNSA. This CDR3 is built from 17 residues. V was clipped by 1 base and J by 2 bases; unmatched bases: 8.